The 8 T cell receptor beta chains given below trace back to one sample, sequenced in a study of blood T cell repertoires in COVID-19. Profiled with immunoSEQ multiplex PCR; TCRdb holds only in-frame clones, not every one. The sample lists around 280,000 clones, about nine tenths occurring once. The sample consisted of peripheral blood. The receptors were sampled from a woman aged 45-65 years who had recovered from COVID-19.

The J gene is TRBJ1-4, the V gene TRBV18; a possible D gene is TRBD1 (5 bases). Germline CDR1 reads KGHSH; CDR2 reads LQKENI. The germline V and J ends were trimmed by 6 bases and 4 bases, with 9 bases remaining between them. The CDR3 loop spans 13 amino acids. The CDR3 DNA reads TGTGCCAGCTCGAAGGACATTAATGAAAAACTGTTTTTT. Translating it yields CASSKDINEKLFF.

The chain recombines TRBV21-1 with TRBJ2-3; no DNA check was done on the table's D call, TRBD2. TRBV21-1 is an annotated pseudogene. The CDR3 spans 11 residues. CDR3 sequence (DNA): TGTGCCAGCATCGGTCGAGATACGCAGTATTTT. It yields the protein CASIGRDTQYF.

The CDR3 sequence is CASSLSQGAEAFF. DNA for the CDR3: TGTGCCAGCAGCTTAAGCCAGGGGGCTGAAGCTTTCTTT. The J gene is TRBJ1-1, the V gene TRBV11-3; 7 bases fit TRBD1. Germline trimming cut 2 bases from V and 6 bases from J; bases unmatched to any gene: 3. The CDR3 length is 13 residues. The germline gives CDR1 SGHNT, CDR2 YENEEA.

V gene TRBV10-3 combines with J gene TRBJ1-2, with D uncertain. Trimming took 2 bases from V and 7 from J, leaving 11 bases between them. Germline CDR1 ENHRY, CDR2 SYGVKD. The CDR3 consists of 13 residues. The CDR3 region is CAISEATHGGYTF. The CDR3 DNA sequence: TGTGCCATCAGTGAGGCTACCCACGGTGGCTACACCTTC.

V and J are TRBV6-5 and TRBJ2-7; possible D gene TRBD1, 6 bases. V lost 6 bases to trimming and J lost 2 bases, with 14 bases between them. The CDR3 is made up of 14 amino acids. The germline gives CDR1 MNHEY, CDR2 SVGAGI. Written as DNA, the CDR3 is TGTGCCAGCAGCCCCACAGGGAAGACCTACGAGCAGTACTTC. Translated, it gives CASSPTGKTYEQYF.

V and J are TRBV7-9 and TRBJ2-1, with 12 bases that match TRBD2. Trimming removed 1 base from V and 4 bases from J; junction bases left unmatched: 2. This CDR3 is 16 amino acids long. CDR1 SEHNR and CDR2 FQNEAQ come from the germline V gene (reference sequence). CDR3 loop: CASSLGLAGVYNEQFF. CDR3 nucleotide sequence: TGTGCCAGCAGCTTAGGACTAGCGGGGGTGTACAATGAGCAGTTCTTC.

The chain joins TRBV9 to TRBJ1-1; TRBD1 aligns across 8 bases. The V and J ends lost 2 bases and 4 bases, in that order; junction bases with no gene match: 1. The CDR3 length is 13 residues. Germline values: CDR1 SGDLS, CDR2 YYNGEE. As DNA, the CDR3 is TGTGCCAGCAGCGTCGACAGGGGCACTGAAGCTTTCTTT. Its protein product is CASSVDRGTEAFF.

CDR3 protein: CASSQDGNYGYTF. Here the CDR3 DNA reads TGTGCCAGCAGCCAAGATGGCAACTATGGCTACACCTTC. The chain has TRBV3-1 (or the pseudogene TRBV3-2) and TRBJ1-2; D uncertain. Trimming pared 0 bases from V and 2 bases from J, leaving 4 bases between. Germline loops: CDR1 LGHDT, CDR2 YNNKEL (reference sequence). The CDR3 is made up of 13 amino acids.